These 5 T cell receptor beta chains originate from one sample sequenced in a study of shared clonotypes between healthy human individuals. Clones were read by immunoSEQ multiplex PCR, and TCRdb kept only the in-frame ones, dropping some. The table lists 550,000 to 850,000 clones, roughly 70% of them singletons. Material: memory CD4+ T cells sorted from blood. Subset in this sample: CD45RA-negative fraction. These receptors came from a woman aged 25 to 39 in good health.

The chain is built from TRBV7-4 and TRBJ1-3, with TRBD1 matching 7 bases. The CDR3 length is 15 residues. V dropped 4 bases and J dropped 2; count of bases not matched to a gene: 5. Per the germline V gene, CDR1 is SGHVT and CDR2 is SQSDAQ. The CDR3 protein is CASSSPTGTGNTIYF. The CDR3 region has the DNA TGTGCCAGCAGCTCCCCGACAGGGACTGGAAACACCATATATTTT.

The genes are TRBV18 and TRBJ2-7; no clear D. The CDR3 covers 13 residues. Trimming left V 3 bases short and J 0 bases short, with 6 bases between. CDR1 and CDR2 (germline): KGHSH, LQKENI. Written as DNA, the CDR3 is TGTGCCAGCTCACCGTCCCTCTCCTACGAGCAGTACTTC. Translated, it gives CASSPSLSYEQYF.

The chain uses TRBV14 and TRBJ1-1; D is perhaps TRBD1 (5 bases). Trimming took off 3 bases at V and 1 base at J, with 6 bases between the two ends. CDR1 and CDR2 (germline): SGHDN, FVKESK. The CDR3 length is 13 residues. CDR3 nucleotide sequence: TGTGCCAGCAGCCAGGGGGGGAACACTGAAGCTTTCTTT. Protein product: CASSQGGNTEAFF.

On this clone itself: The sample holds other DNA sequences that translate to the same CDR3. This chain links TRBV7-2 with TRBJ2-1; TRBD2 might be the D (5 bases). V lost 3 bases and J 0 bases, leaving 6 bases between the germline ends. This CDR3 is 14 amino acids long. The germline V gene has CDR1 SGHTA and CDR2 FQGNSA. The CDR3 is CASSLDSSYNEQFF. CDR3 DNA: TGTGCCAGCAGCTTGGACTCCTCCTACAATGAGCAGTTCTTC.

The rearrangement uses TRBV6-1 and TRBJ1-3; D is perhaps TRBD1 (5 bases). CDR3 size: 12 residues. V was shortened by 2 bases and J by 15 bases, with 14 bases between the two germline ends. Germline CDR1 and CDR2: MNHNS and SASEGT. The CDR3 is CASSESGDREYF. As DNA, the CDR3 is TGTGCCAGCAGTGAATCCGGGGACCGTGAATATTTT.